The T cell receptor beta chain under discussion was sequenced for a study of blood T cell repertoires in COVID-19. As for the study in general: The study drew acute and convalescent COVID-19 samples from the United States, Italy and Spain. PBMCs, B-cell-depleted T cells, or T cells were the source of the cDNA or gDNA that made up the material.

This clone came up a few times. The data were produced by immunoSEQ multiplex PCR, yet TCRdb's version contains in-frame clones alone and is incomplete. The data show some 5,900 clones, roughly nine tenths seen once. The sample consisted of peripheral blood. This clonotype originated in a human donor in a cohort sampled during active COVID-19.

CDR3 sequence (DNA): TGTGCCAGCAGTCCGACAGGGGCCAGCACAGATACGCAGTATTTT. This sequence encodes CASSPTGASTDTQYF. The genes are TRBV7-9 and TRBJ2-3; 8 bases match TRBD1. J lost 0 bases, V lost 6 bases, and 5 bases had no gene match. The germline CDR1 and CDR2 sequences are SEHNR and FQNEAQ (reference sequence). The length of the CDR3 is 15 residues.